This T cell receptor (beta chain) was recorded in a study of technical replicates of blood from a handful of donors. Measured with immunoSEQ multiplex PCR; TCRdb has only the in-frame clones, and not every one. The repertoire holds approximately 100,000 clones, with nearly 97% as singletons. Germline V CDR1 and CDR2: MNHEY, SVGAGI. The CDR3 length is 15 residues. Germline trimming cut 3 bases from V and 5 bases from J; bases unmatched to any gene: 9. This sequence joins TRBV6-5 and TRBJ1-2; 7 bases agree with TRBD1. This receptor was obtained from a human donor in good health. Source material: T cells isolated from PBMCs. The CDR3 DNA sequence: TGTGCCAGCAGTTATGAAGGGGGCGCATATTATGGCTACACCTTC. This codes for CASSYEGGAYYGYTF.